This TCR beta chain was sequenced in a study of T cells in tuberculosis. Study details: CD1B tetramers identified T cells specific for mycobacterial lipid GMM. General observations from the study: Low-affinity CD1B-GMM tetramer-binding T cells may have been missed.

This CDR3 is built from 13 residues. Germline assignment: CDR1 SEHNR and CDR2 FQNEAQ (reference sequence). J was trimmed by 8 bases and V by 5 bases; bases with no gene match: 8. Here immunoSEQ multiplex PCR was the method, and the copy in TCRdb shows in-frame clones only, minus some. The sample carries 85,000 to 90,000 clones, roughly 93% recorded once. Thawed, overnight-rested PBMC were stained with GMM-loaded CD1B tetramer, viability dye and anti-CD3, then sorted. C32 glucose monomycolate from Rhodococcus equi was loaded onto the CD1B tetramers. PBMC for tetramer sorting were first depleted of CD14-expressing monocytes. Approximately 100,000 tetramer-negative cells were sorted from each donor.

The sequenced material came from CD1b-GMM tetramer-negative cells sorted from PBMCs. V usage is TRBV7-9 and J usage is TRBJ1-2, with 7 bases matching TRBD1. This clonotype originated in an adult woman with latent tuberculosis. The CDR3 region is CASSDRQGGGYTF. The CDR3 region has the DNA TGTGCCAGCAGCGACCGACAGGGTGGCGGCTACACCTTC. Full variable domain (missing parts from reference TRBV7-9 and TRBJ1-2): DTGVSQNPRHKITKRGQNVTFRCDPISEHNRLYWYRQTLGQGPEFLTYFQNEAQLEKSRLLSDRFSAERPKGSFSTLEIQRTEQGDSAMYLCASSDRQGGGYTFGSGTRLTVV.